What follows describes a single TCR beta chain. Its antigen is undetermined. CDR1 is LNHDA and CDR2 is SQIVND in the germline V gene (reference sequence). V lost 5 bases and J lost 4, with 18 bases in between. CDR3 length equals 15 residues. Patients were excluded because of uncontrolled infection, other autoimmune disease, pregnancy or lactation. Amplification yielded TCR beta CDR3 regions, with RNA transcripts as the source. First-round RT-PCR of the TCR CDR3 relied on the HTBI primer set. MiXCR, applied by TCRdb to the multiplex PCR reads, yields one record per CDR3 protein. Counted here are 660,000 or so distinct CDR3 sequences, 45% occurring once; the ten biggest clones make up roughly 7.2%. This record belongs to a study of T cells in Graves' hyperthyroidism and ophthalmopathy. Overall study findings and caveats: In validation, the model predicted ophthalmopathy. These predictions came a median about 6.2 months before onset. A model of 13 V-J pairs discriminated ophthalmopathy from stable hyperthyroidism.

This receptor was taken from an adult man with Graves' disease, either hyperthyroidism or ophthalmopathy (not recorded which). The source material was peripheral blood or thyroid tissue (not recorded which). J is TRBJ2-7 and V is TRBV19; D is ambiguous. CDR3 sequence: CASSQLSDPGYEQYF. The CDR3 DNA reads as TGTGCCAGTAGTCAACTTTCGGACCCCGGATACGAGCAGTACTTC.